Presented here are 32 T cell receptor beta chains from one specimen sequenced in a study of T cell responses to AZD1222 COVID-19 vaccine. Using immunoSEQ multiplex PCR, the repertoire was profiled, and TCRdb retains in-frame clones only, with some absent. Found here are some 190,000 clones, 85% to 95% of them singletons; the top ten hold 1% to 1.5%. The sample here was peripheral blood, taken on day 0 of AZD1222 vaccination. The origin of the receptors is an adult in good health.

The chain uses TRBV28 and TRBJ1-1; no clear D gene. CDR1 and CDR2 (germline): MDHEN, SYDVKM. Trimming pared 4 bases from V and 3 bases from J, leaving 18 bases between. This CDR3 has 16 amino acids. CDR3 loop: CASSSPLTSFHTEAFF. Written as DNA, the CDR3 is TGTGCCAGCAGTTCTCCACTTACTTCATTCCACACTGAAGCTTTCTTT.

CDR3 bases: TGCGCCAGCAGTGAGTTAGCCGGAATGCAGTTCTTC. Translating gives CASSELAGMQFF. The rearrangement uses TRBV10-1 and TRBJ2-1; no firm D call. Germline V lookup: CDR1 WNHNN, CDR2 SYGVQD (reference sequence). Trimming shortened V by 1 base and J by 12 bases, and 10 bases separated the two germline ends. The CDR3 is 12 residues long.

The chain employs TRBV27 and TRBJ2-3; D remains unclear. The CDR3 consists of 14 residues. Trimming removed 6 bases at V and 2 bases at J, with 12 bases between. Per the germline V gene, CDR1 is MNHEY and CDR2 is SMNVEV (reference sequence). In DNA form, the CDR3 reads TGTGCCAGCAGCCCCCTATTATCCACAGATACGCAGTATTTT. It translates to CASSPLLSTDTQYF.

This rearrangement joins TRBV4-1 to TRBJ1-1; D may be TRBD1 (5 bases). The CDR3 spans 18 residues. V dropped 0 bases and J dropped 1 base, with 18 bases sitting between them. Germline V lookup: CDR1 MGHRA, CDR2 YSYEKL. CDR3 amino acids: CASSQDEAGEGKNTEAFF. For the CDR3, the DNA is TGCGCCAGCAGCCAAGATGAGGCGGGCGAGGGGAAGAACACTGAAGCTTTCTTT.

This chain connects TRBV30 to TRBJ1-1; 10 bases match TRBD1. This CDR3 has 15 residues. CDR1 and CDR2 (germline): GTSNPN, SVGIG (reference sequence). V lost 5 bases to trimming and J lost 10 bases; unmatched junction nucleotides: 16. The DNA for the CDR3 is TGTGCCTGGGAGGACCCGGGACAGGGGAGGGACCGAGCTTTCTTT. Protein: CAWEDPGQGRDRAFF.

The rearrangement joins TRBV6-1 to TRBJ1-2; 8 nucleotides align to TRBD1. The CDR3 consists of 15 residues. CDR1 and CDR2 from the germline V gene are MNHNS and SASEGT. J was trimmed by 4 bases and V by 6 bases; bases with no gene match: 10. The CDR3 protein is CASSSSTGEGYGYTF. DNA for the CDR3: TGTGCCAGCAGCTCGTCGACAGGGGAAGGCTATGGCTACACCTTC.

This chain joins TRBV6-5 and TRBJ2-1, with a tentative D call TRBD1 (5 bases). V dropped 6 bases and J dropped 9 bases, with 18 bases sitting between them. Per germline, CDR1 MNHEY and CDR2 SVGAGI. This CDR3 has 14 amino acids. The CDR3 bases are TGTGCCAGCAGACCGTACAATCAGGGATCTGAGCAGTTCTTC. Its translation: CASRPYNQGSEQFF.

Details on this clone: Other DNA sequences in the same sample also yield this CDR3. This sequence joins TRBV18 and TRBJ2-3; no definite D call. Per the germline V gene, CDR1 is KGHSH and CDR2 is LQKENI. Deletions cut 3 bases from V and 0 bases from J, with 10 bases between. The CDR3 covers 15 residues. CDR3 bases: TGTGCCAGCTCACCCCGGACCGTAAGCACAGATACGCAGTATTTT. Translated, it gives CASSPRTVSTDTQYF.

The chain joins TRBV5-1 to TRBJ2-3; possible D gene TRBD2, 7 bases. CDR1 and CDR2 from the germline V gene are SGHRS and YFSETQ. This CDR3 is built from 16 residues. The ends were cut back, 5 bases at V and 6 bases at J, with 22 bases in the middle. The CDR3: CASSSPGAGEVDTQYF. CDR3 bases: TGCGCCAGCAGTTCTCCGGGGGCGGGGGAGGTGGATACGCAGTATTTT.

This clone showed up just once. The rearrangement joins TRBV7-3 to TRBJ2-1; a possible D gene is TRBD2 (6 bases). There are 15 residues in the CDR3. V lost 0 bases, J lost 4 bases, and 10 bases lay in between. CDR1 SGHTA and CDR2 FQGTGA come from the germline V gene. CDR3: CASSLTARGYNEQFF. In nucleotides, the CDR3 is TGTGCCAGCAGCTTAACGGCGCGGGGTTACAATGAGCAGTTCTTC.

The chain uses TRBV5-1 and TRBJ1-1, with D possibly being TRBD1 (5 bases). Germline V gene sequence: CDR1 SGHRS, CDR2 YFSETQ. The CDR3 is made up of 15 amino acids. V lost 4 bases and J 6 bases, leaving 19 bases between the germline ends. CDR3 sequence reads: CASSPLRQGRPEAFF. The CDR3, as DNA: TGCGCCAGCAGCCCCCTGAGGCAGGGACGACCTGAAGCTTTCTTT.

Written as DNA, the CDR3 is TGTGCCAGCAGCTCCGGGACAGGGATGTCCGAGCAGTACTTC. Translated, it gives CASSSGTGMSEQYF. This sequence joins TRBV27 and TRBJ2-7; 9 nucleotides agree with TRBD1. The trim removed 6 bases at V and 6 bases at J, leaving 9 bases unmatched. Germline CDR1 and CDR2: MNHEY and SMNVEV (reference sequence). This CDR3 is built from 14 residues.

The table lists this clone with a few counts. The genes are TRBV6-1 and TRBJ1-2; possibly TRBD1 for D (6 bases). This CDR3 comprises 14 residues. Germline values: CDR1 MNHNS, CDR2 SASEGT. V shed 2 bases and J shed 2 bases, with 9 bases lying between them. The CDR3 sequence is CASSEQTGNYGYTF. The CDR3 nucleotides read TGTGCCAGCAGTGAACAGACAGGCAACTATGGCTACACCTTC.

V usage is TRBV27 and J usage is TRBJ2-1; D call uncertain. The CDR3 has 14 amino acids. Germline CDR1 MNHEY, CDR2 SMNVEV (reference sequence). The ends were cut back, 0 bases at V and 9 bases at J, with 12 bases in the middle. The CDR3 sequence: CASSLSANPVEQFF. The CDR3 nucleotides read TGTGCCAGCAGTTTATCGGCCAACCCCGTTGAGCAGTTCTTC.

The chain joins TRBV5-5 to TRBJ2-1; D is tentatively TRBD1 or TRBD2 (5 bases each). The V and J ends lost 7 bases and 10 bases respectively, with 21 bases between them. The CDR3 runs 14 residues. Germline V lookup: CDR1 SGHKS, CDR2 YYEKEE (reference sequence). CDR3 sequence: CASLDTRGFSEQFF. In nucleotides, the CDR3 is TGTGCCAGCCTGGACACGAGGGGTTTCAGCGAGCAGTTCTTC.

This rearrangement joins TRBV28 to TRBJ1-6, with D uncertain. Germline CDR1 MDHEN, CDR2 SYDVKM. The length of the CDR3 is 12 residues. Trimming removed 1 base at V and 7 bases at J, with 2 bases between. In nucleotides, the CDR3 is TGTGCCAGCAGTTTATCAAATTCACCCCTCCACTTT. Translated: CASSLSNSPLHF.

The chain is built from TRBV12-3 or TRBV12-4 and TRBJ2-5; 9 bases align to TRBD2. After removal of 11 bases from V and 5 bases from J, the junction contained 6 bases not matched to a gene. The CDR3 length is 12 residues. The CDR3 DNA sequence: TGTGCCCGCGGGGGGGCGGGGGAGACCCAGTACTTC. Protein: CARGGAGETQYF.

The chain uses TRBV7-2 and TRBJ2-3; TRBD2 aligns across 9 bases. With V trimmed by 5 bases and J by 1 base, 4 bases remained unmatched. The CDR3 is 15 residues long. Germline V gene lookup returns CDR1 SGHTA and CDR2 FQGNSA. The CDR3 here is CASSPRLAGTDTQYF. CDR3 nucleotide sequence: TGTGCCAGCAGCCCTAGACTAGCGGGCACAGATACGCAGTATTTT.

The genes are TRBV7-8 and TRBJ2-3; D perhaps matches TRBD1 (6 bases). The V and J ends lost 2 bases and 8 bases respectively, with 11 bases between them. The CDR3 is made up of 13 amino acids. Germline V CDR1 and CDR2: SGHVS, FQNEAQ. The chain's CDR3 is CASSLFAGVTQYF. The CDR3 DNA is TGTGCCAGCAGCTTATTCGCAGGGGTTACGCAGTATTTT.

J is TRBJ1-5 and V is TRBV9, with D tentatively TRBD1 (6 bases). The germline CDR1 and CDR2 sequences are SGDLS and YYNGEE. V gave up 2 bases and J gave up 5 bases, with 8 bases separating them. The CDR3 consists of 13 residues. The CDR3: CASSVEGDQPQHF. CDR3 sequence (DNA): TGTGCCAGCAGCGTCGAGGGGGATCAGCCCCAGCATTTT. Full variable domain (rest looked up from reference TRBV9 and TRBJ1-5): DSGVTQTPKHLITATGQRVTLRCSPRSGDLSVYWYQQSLDQGLQFLIQYYNGEERAKGNILERFSAQQFPDLHSELNLSSLELGDSALYFCASSVEGDQPQHFGDGTRLSIL.

The rearrangement uses TRBV27 and TRBJ2-7; 8 bases map to TRBD1. Germline CDR1 is MNHEY and CDR2 is SMNVEV (reference sequence). The V segment lost 3 bases and the J segment 0 bases; nucleotides outside the gene matches: 4. The CDR3 is 15 amino acids. The CDR3, as DNA: TGTGCCAGCAGTTTCGGGACAGGAGGCTCCTACGAGCAGTACTTC. The encoded protein is CASSFGTGGSYEQYF.

This chain links TRBV25-1 with TRBJ1-2; tentative D call: TRBD1 (6 bases). Germline V gene data show CDR1 as MGHDK and CDR2 as SYGVNS. V lost 0 bases to trimming and J lost 4 bases, with 12 bases between them. This CDR3 contains 15 residues. CDR3 residues: CASSEYSQGTYGYTF. As DNA, the CDR3 is TGTGCCAGCAGTGAATACTCGCAGGGGACCTATGGCTACACCTTC.

The genes are TRBV24-1 and TRBJ1-1; D is unresolved. CDR3 length equals 13 residues. The germline CDR1 and CDR2 sequences are KGHDR and SFDVKD. Trimming took 5 bases from V and 0 from J, leaving 6 bases between them. The CDR3 bases are TGTGCCACCAGTGGCGACTTGAACACTGAAGCTTTCTTT. Encoded protein: CATSGDLNTEAFF.

CDR3 protein: CASTMEGGAENEQFF. The CDR3 nucleotides are TGTGCCAGCACTATGGAGGGGGGGGCCGAAAATGAGCAGTTCTTC. V and J are TRBV4-2 and TRBJ2-1; D possibly corresponds to TRBD2 (7 bases). CDR3 length: 15 amino acids. With 7 bases removed from V and 7 bases from J, the gap between germline ends came to 20 bases. Germline CDR1 LGHNA, CDR2 YNFKEQ.

Comments on this clone: Other DNA sequences in the same sample also yield this CDR3. The CDR3 region is CASSPPNSPLHF. The CDR3 bases are TGTGCCAGCTCACCACCAAATTCACCCCTCCACTTT. This chain connects TRBV18 to TRBJ1-6; D is unresolved. Germline assignment: CDR1 KGHSH and CDR2 LQKENI. With 0 bases removed from V and 7 bases from J, the gap between germline ends came to 1 base. This CDR3 has 12 amino acids.

The chain has TRBV6-6 and TRBJ2-7; perhaps D is TRBD1 or TRBD2 (5 bases each). With 6 bases removed from V and 1 base from J, the gap between germline ends came to 13 bases. The germline V gene encodes CDR1 MNHNY and CDR2 SVGAGI (reference sequence). This CDR3 contains 14 residues. The CDR3 sequence is CASRTRDGSYEQYF. The CDR3 DNA reads TGTGCCAGCAGGACCCGGGACGGTTCCTACGAGCAGTACTTC.

The chain carries TRBV11-2 and TRBJ2-1, with 7 bases matching TRBD1. The CDR3 loop spans 15 amino acids. The ends lost 7 bases at V and 8 bases at J; junction bases unmatched: 14. CDR1 is SGHAT, CDR2 FQNNGV, per germline. The CDR3 sequence is CASTPAGTVGHEQFF. DNA of the CDR3: TGTGCCAGCACCCCGGCTGGGACAGTGGGTCATGAGCAGTTCTTC.

The chain links TRBV9 to TRBJ1-2; 7 positions match TRBD1. CDR3 size: 15 residues. Germline V gives CDR1 SGDLS, CDR2 YYNGEE. The V segment lost 0 bases and the J segment 2 bases; nucleotides outside the gene matches: 4. The CDR3 protein is CASSVGGGGNYGYTF. For the CDR3, the DNA is TGTGCCAGCAGCGTAGGAGGGGGCGGCAACTATGGCTACACCTTC.

The chain couples TRBV6-5 to TRBJ1-1; D unresolved. Germline V gene lookup returns CDR1 MNHEY and CDR2 SVGAGI. V lost 5 bases and J lost 1, with 5 bases in between. This CDR3 contains 12 residues. The CDR3 region is CASSRQNTEAFF. For the CDR3, the DNA is TGTGCCAGCAGTCGACAGAACACTGAAGCTTTCTTT.

This sequence joins TRBV2 and TRBJ2-7, with 8 bases that match TRBD1. This CDR3 is 13 amino acids long. Trimming removed 6 bases from V and 12 bases from J; junction bases left unmatched: 13. The germline V gene encodes CDR1 SNHLY and CDR2 FYNNEI. The CDR3 region is CASRTGTGPLWYF. As DNA, the CDR3 is TGTGCCAGCAGGACCGGGACAGGACCCCTTTGGTACTTC.

This chain joins TRBV18 and TRBJ1-2, with 10 bases matching TRBD1. Germline CDR1 KGHSH, CDR2 LQKENI. The length of the CDR3 is 14 residues. Trimming at V came to 6 bases and at J to 6 bases, leaving 7 bases not matched to a gene. In DNA, the CDR3 is TGTGCCAGCTCCTCGGACAGGGGGTATGATGGCTACACCTTC. It yields the protein CASSSDRGYDGYTF.

V is TRBV2 and J is TRBJ1-5; 7 bases agree with TRBD1. Trimming at V came to 2 bases and at J to 7 bases, leaving 5 bases not matched to a gene. Per the germline V gene, CDR1 is SNHLY and CDR2 is FYNNEI. This CDR3 comprises 14 residues. The DNA for the CDR3 is TGTGCCAGCAGTGAAAGGGGGCGCGGGCAGCCCCAGCATTTT. Its protein product is CASSERGRGQPQHF. Looking up the rest from reference TRBV2 and TRBJ1-5 gives the full variable domain: EPEVTQTPSHQVTQMGQEVILRCVPISNHLYFYWYRQILGQKVEFLVSFYNNEISEKSEIFDDQFSVERPDGSNFTLKIRSTKLEDSAMYFCASSERGRGQPQHFGDGTRLSIL.